The clone carrying this TCR beta chain was counted at least ten times. A junction boundary mismatches the germline segment, possibly from a read error. The data derive from a study of T cell repertoires in cytomegalovirus infection. CDR3 size: 13 residues. Germline V gene lookup returns CDR1 SGHDN and CDR2 FVKESK. TCRdb reprocessed the reads with MiXCR, giving one entry per CDR3 protein. The repertoire consists of more than 200,000 distinct CDR3 sequences, with around 8.7% occurring once and the leading ten covering around 15%. Sequencing input: PBMCs. The TCR originated in a human donor in good health (CMV status not recorded). Some clones in this sample may be carry-over from other donors' samples. This chain connects TRBV14 to TRBJ2-5; D is possibly TRBD1 or TRBD2 (6 bases each). CDR3 sequence (DNA): TGTGCCAGCAGCCAAGCTCTCGCAGGGGACTTCCACTTC. Its translation: CASSQALAGDFHF.